This T cell receptor beta chain was recovered during a study of cytomegalovirus exposure and HLA in healthy donors. The assay was immunoSEQ multiplex PCR, and TCRdb's table has in-frame clones only and misses some. This sample has approximately 120,000 clones, with around 94% found just once. A remark on this clone: Its specificity is unknown.

Findings of the study overall: TCR beta chains numbering about 160 were designated cytomegalovirus-associated. Rare sequences made up most TCRs, while some public TCRs were found in many donors.

The source of this sequence is a woman aged 18-29 years in good health and CMV-seronegative. Sequenced: PBMCs.

The CDR3 region has the DNA TGTGCCAGCAGCCCCGACCGGGGGGCGGGATACAATGAGCAGTTCTTC. Translation: CASSPDRGAGYNEQFF. This sequence joins TRBV7-3 and TRBJ2-1; TRBD2 is a possible D gene (7 bases). This CDR3 has 16 amino acids. Germline V lookup: CDR1 SGHTA, CDR2 FQGTGA. V lost 5 bases, J lost 4 bases, and 18 bases lay in between.